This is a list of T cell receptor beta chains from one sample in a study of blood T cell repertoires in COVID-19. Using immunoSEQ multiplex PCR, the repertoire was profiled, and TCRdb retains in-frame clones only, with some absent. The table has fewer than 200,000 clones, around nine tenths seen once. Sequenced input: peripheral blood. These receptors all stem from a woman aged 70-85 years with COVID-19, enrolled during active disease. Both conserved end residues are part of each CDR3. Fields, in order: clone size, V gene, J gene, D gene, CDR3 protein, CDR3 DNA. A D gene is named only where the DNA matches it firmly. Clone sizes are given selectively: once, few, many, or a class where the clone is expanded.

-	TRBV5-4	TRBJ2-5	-	CASSSRRGGSPETQYF	TGTGCCAGCAGCTCAAGGAGGGGGGGTTCCCCAGAGACCCAGTACTTC
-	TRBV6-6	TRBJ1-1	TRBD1	CASSRGKGQGDTEAFF	TGTGCCAGCAGTCGAGGCAAAGGACAGGGGGACACTGAAGCTTTCTTT
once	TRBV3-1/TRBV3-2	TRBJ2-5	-	CASSQKAVGEETQYF	TGTGCCAGCAGCCAAAAAGCGGTTGGAGAAGAGACCCAGTACTTC
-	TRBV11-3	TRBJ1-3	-	CASSPDILGSSGSTIYF	TGTGCCAGCAGCCCGGACATCCTAGGAAGCTCTGGAAGCACCATATATTTT
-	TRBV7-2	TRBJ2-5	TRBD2	CASSSPGLADF	TGTGCCAGCAGCTCCCCGGGACTAGCTGACTTC
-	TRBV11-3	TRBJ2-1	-	CASSFLGGSYNEQFF	TGTGCCAGCAGCTTCTTAGGAGGATCCTACAATGAGCAGTTCTTC
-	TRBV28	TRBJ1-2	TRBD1	CASSPGTDYGYTF	TGTGCCAGCAGTCCTGGGACAGATTATGGCTACACCTTC
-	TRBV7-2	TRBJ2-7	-	CASSLGLEGYEQYF	TGTGCCAGCAGCCTAGGTTTGGAGGGCTACGAGCAGTACTTC
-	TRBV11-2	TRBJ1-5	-	CASSSGQSYNQPQHF	TGTGCCAGCAGCTCCGGACAGTCTTACAATCAGCCCCAGCATTTT
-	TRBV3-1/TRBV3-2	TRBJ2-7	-	CASSQEGGNEQYF	TGTGCCAGCAGCCAAGAGGGCGGGAACGAGCAGTACTTC
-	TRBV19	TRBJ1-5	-	CASSIQINQPQHF	TGTGCCAGTAGTATCCAGATTAATCAGCCCCAGCATTTT
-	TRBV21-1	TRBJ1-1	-	CASSKVNRDRENTEAFF	TGTGCCAGCAGCAAAGTTAACAGGGACAGGGAGAACACTGAAGCTTTCTTT
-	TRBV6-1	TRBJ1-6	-	CASSEVRQNSPLHF	TGTGCCAGCAGTGAAGTCCGACAGAATTCACCCCTCCACTTT
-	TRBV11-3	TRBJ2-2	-	CASSLGTDTGELFF	TGTGCCAGCAGCTTAGGGACAGACACCGGGGAGCTGTTTTTT
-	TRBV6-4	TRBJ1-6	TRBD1	CASSPNQGAGSPLHF	TGTGCCAGCAGCCCTAATCAGGGGGCTGGATCACCCCTCCACTTT
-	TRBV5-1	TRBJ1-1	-	CASNRQENTEAFF	TGCGCCAGCAACAGACAGGAGAACACTGAAGCTTTCTTT
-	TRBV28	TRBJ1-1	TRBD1	CASSEGADTEAFF	TGTGCCAGCAGTGAGGGGGCGGACACTGAAGCTTTCTTT
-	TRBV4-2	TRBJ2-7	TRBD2	CASSQGLAGDGEQYF	TGTGCCAGCAGCCAGGGACTAGCGGGAGACGGCGAGCAGTACTTC
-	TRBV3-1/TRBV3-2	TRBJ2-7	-	CASSRGTTSYEQYF	TGTGCCAGCAGCCGTGGCACAACCTCCTACGAGCAGTACTTC
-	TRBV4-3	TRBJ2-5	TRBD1	CASSKRDSLEAQYF	TGCGCCAGCAGCAAACGGGACAGCCTGGAGGCCCAGTACTTC
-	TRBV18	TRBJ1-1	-	CASSQEGVTEAFF	TGTGCCAGCTCCCAGGAAGGGGTCACTGAAGCTTTCTTT
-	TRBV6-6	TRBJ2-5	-	CASSYRQEETQYF	TGTGCCAGCAGTTACCGCCAGGAAGAGACCCAGTACTTC
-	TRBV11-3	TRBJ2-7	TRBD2	CASRQGTSAPYEQYF	TGTGCCAGCAGGCAAGGGACTAGCGCGCCCTACGAGCAGTACTTC
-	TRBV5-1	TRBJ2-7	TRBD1	CASSITTGAWTYEQYF	TGCGCCAGCAGCATTACAACAGGGGCTTGGACCTACGAGCAGTACTTC
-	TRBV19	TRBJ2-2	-	CASSIGGVGTGELFF	TGTGCCAGTAGTATAGGGGGAGTCGGGACCGGGGAGCTGTTTTTT
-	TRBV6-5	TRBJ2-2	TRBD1	CASNTGEPGELFF	TGTGCCAGCAACACAGGGGAACCCGGGGAGCTGTTTTTT
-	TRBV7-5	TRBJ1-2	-	CARSPRKGENGYTF	TGTGCCAGAAGCCCTAGGAAAGGGGAAAATGGCTACACCTTC
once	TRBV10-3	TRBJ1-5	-	CAISEYGGGYQPQHF	TGTGCCATCAGTGAGTATGGGGGGGGATATCAGCCCCAGCATTTT
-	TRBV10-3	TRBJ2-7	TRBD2	CAIRPGTIYEQYF	TGTGCCATCAGACCTGGGACTATCTACGAGCAGTACTTC
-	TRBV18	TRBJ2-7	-	CASSPGGDPGSYEQYF	TGTGCCAGCTCACCAGGGGGCGACCCAGGCTCCTACGAGCAGTACTTC
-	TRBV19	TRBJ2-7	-	CASRSGDHSYEQYF	TGTGCCAGTCGGTCGGGGGACCACTCCTACGAGCAGTACTTC
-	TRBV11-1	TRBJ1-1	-	CASSRGQNTEAFF	TGTGCCAGCAGCCGTGGCCAGAACACTGAAGCTTTCTTT
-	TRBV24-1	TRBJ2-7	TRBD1	CATGPRDRSNEQYF	TGTGCCACCGGGCCCCGGGACAGGAGCAACGAGCAGTACTTC